This TCR beta chain was recovered during a study of cytomegalovirus exposure and HLA in healthy donors. The PCR ran on 60 Vbeta and 13 Jbeta primers. Libraries were prepared by immunoSEQ multiplex PCR; TCRdb keeps only in-frame clonotypes and omits some of them. The repertoire holds roughly 200,000 clones, with 86% as singletons. Material: PBMCs. This TCR was recovered from a woman in her twenties or thirties in good health and CMV-seronegative.

In nucleotides, the CDR3 is TGTGCCAGCAGTTACTCCGGGACAGATAGCAATCAGCCCCAGCATTTT. It encodes CASSYSGTDSNQPQHF. The chain is built from TRBV6-5 and TRBJ1-5; 7 nucleotides align to TRBD1. The V gene end was trimmed by 0 bases and the J gene end by 0 bases; junction bases not matched to a gene: 2. The CDR3 is made up of 16 amino acids. Germline CDR1 is MNHEY and CDR2 is SVGAGI.